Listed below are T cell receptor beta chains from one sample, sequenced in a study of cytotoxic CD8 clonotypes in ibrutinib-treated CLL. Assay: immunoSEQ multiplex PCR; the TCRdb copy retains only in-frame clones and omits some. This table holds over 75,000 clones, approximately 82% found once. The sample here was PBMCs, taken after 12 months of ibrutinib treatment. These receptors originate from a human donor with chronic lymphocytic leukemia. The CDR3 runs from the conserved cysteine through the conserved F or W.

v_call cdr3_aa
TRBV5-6 CASRDRDYEQYF
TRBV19 CASSRQINEKLFF
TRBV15 CATSRGKGGATGELFF
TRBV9 CASSVGPMNTGELFF
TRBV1 CTSSQRATTDTQYF
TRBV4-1 CASSQDSSHRGEQFF
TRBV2 CASSPTVTGYNEQFF
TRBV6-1 CASSPTGANQPQHF
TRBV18 CASSPAGSNYGYTF
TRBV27 CASSQAGDTDTQYF
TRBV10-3 CAISPGRGSYEQYF
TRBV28 CASNSLGTGGIWNTEAFF
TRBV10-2 CASNRDRLSYEQYF
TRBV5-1 CASRVGSNTGELFF
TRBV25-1 CASSDQGLAINNEQFF
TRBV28 CASSPRPPNAQETQYF
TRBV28 CASSLLGTGGQPQHF
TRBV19 CASREGAKGNSPLHF
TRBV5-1 CASSSLLAGGDTQYF
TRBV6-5 CASSYRGVTGELFF
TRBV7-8 CASSLAPRAGGPSNEQFF
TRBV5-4 CASSSGRYEQYF
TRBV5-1 CASSLVPGANYGYTF
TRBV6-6 CAGTAGAHDGTDTQYF
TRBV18 CASSPDRVEAFF
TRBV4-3 CASSQDLTVTGGNYGYTF
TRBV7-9 CASSPQGAGKNIQYF
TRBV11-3 CASSFDTGELFF
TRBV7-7 CASSSPLGQPNGANVLTF
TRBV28 CASSLSGSRETQYF
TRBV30 CAWSEKTGVRTEAFF
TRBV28 CASRVAGTGQPQHF
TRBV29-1 CSVGGDEQFF
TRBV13 CASSFTSGALGSYEQYF
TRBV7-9 CASSLEVKMNTEAFF
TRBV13 CASSLSGTGNLGANVLTF
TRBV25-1 CASSRAPGGTDTQYF
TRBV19 CASKPDRGRLDEQYF
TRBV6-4 CARWGANYGYTF
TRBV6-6 CASSLGQTANSPLHF
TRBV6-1 CASSGDSIEAFF
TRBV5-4 CASSFLGQGENYGYTF
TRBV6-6 CASTRDAAYEQYF
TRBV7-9 CASSSNSAGGSGANVLTF
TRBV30 CAWRQTGEEKLFF
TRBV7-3 CASSRVPITDTQYF
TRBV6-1 CASSLQGTTTHGYTF
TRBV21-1 CASSKLGGVCEKLFF
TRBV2 CASSEDGTVSNYGYTF
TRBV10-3 CAISESGTGLEKLFF
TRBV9 CASSVGENYGYTF
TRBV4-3 CASSPTGPTDTQYF
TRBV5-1 CASSLAGADSGNTIYF
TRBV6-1 CASSGQNEKLFF
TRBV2 CASSRGQGLDEQFF
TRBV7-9 CASSLTSNSPLHF
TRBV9 CASSTYHLLSYNSPLHF
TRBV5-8 CASSINPRLSGNTIYF
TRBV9 CASSVGTGRTNEKLFF